The rows below give T cell receptor beta chains drawn from one sample of a study of T cell responses to AZD1222 COVID-19 vaccine. The method was immunoSEQ multiplex PCR; TCRdb's version includes in-frame clones alone and lacks a portion of them. This table holds about 110,000 clones, 80% to 95% found once. The sequencing here drew on peripheral blood, taken 28 days after the second AZD1222 dose. The receptors here all came from an adult who received the AZD1222 COVID-19 vaccine. CDR3s include the opening cysteine and the closing phenylalanine or tryptophan. The order of the fields is CDR3 protein, clone size, V gene. Clone size appears in some rows only: once, few, many, or a class for an expanded clone.

CDR3 protein: CASSKMLNSNQPQHF
clone size: few
V gene: TRBV19

CDR3 protein: CASRRTGGNQPQHF
clone size: .
V gene: TRBV6-5

CDR3 protein: CASSKPAENYGYTF
clone size: .
V gene: TRBV21-1

CDR3 protein: CASSPGSYEQYF
clone size: .
V gene: TRBV7-2

CDR3 protein: CASRVDRSSYNSPLHF
clone size: .
V gene: TRBV5-1

CDR3 protein: CATTGTVYYGYTF
clone size: .
V gene: TRBV6-5

CDR3 protein: CASSVTGTGDMNTEAFF
clone size: .
V gene: TRBV18

CDR3 protein: CASHRGTGMSNTEAFF
clone size: .
V gene: TRBV5-1

CDR3 protein: CASSPPAPPYGYTF
clone size: once
V gene: TRBV19

CDR3 protein: CASSPRGWGTDTQYF
clone size: .
V gene: TRBV19

CDR3 protein: CASSNGGGELNQPQHF
clone size: .
V gene: TRBV6-2/TRBV6-3

CDR3 protein: CSASRDRDGYTF
clone size: .
V gene: TRBV20-1

CDR3 protein: CASSDRTSGRSEQYF
clone size: .
V gene: TRBV6-1

CDR3 protein: CASSRHAQGDRAYNEQFF
clone size: once
V gene: TRBV3-1/TRBV3-2

CDR3 protein: CSGVDSYEQYF
clone size: .
V gene: TRBV29-1

CDR3 protein: CASWGQRQDSTGELFF
clone size: .
V gene: TRBV2

CDR3 protein: CASSQISYGELFF
clone size: .
V gene: TRBV14

CDR3 protein: CSVEGLANEQFF
clone size: once
V gene: TRBV29-1

CDR3 protein: CASSLEGGNSPLHF
clone size: .
V gene: TRBV13

CDR3 protein: CASSETPGANEKLFF
clone size: .
V gene: TRBV6-1

CDR3 protein: CAWRGLSYEQYF
clone size: .
V gene: TRBV30

CDR3 protein: CASSPRDRVYEQYF
clone size: .
V gene: TRBV18

CDR3 protein: CASSLGDLNSPLHF
clone size: .
V gene: TRBV2

CDR3 protein: CASSGSGGGTEAFF
clone size: .
V gene: TRBV28

CDR3 protein: CAIGAGPNYGYTF
clone size: .
V gene: TRBV10-3

CDR3 protein: CASSSVPQGRAEAFF
clone size: .
V gene: TRBV6-5

CDR3 protein: CASGGGNTGELFF
clone size: .
V gene: TRBV5-8

CDR3 protein: CASSETRSGELFF
clone size: .
V gene: TRBV6-1

CDR3 protein: CASSLQPAYNEQFF
clone size: .
V gene: TRBV7-8

CDR3 protein: CASRYGTGGPETQYF
clone size: .
V gene: TRBV27

CDR3 protein: CASSQEGVGGYTF
clone size: .
V gene: TRBV4-2

CDR3 protein: CASSRRTEGNYGYTF
clone size: .
V gene: TRBV5-8

CDR3 protein: CASSGNRDEKLFF
clone size: .
V gene: TRBV19